This entry lists 23 T cell receptor beta chains sequenced from one sample in a study of breast tumors, draining lymph nodes, adjacent tissues. TCRdb re-called the multiplex PCR reads with MiXCR, one entry per CDR3 protein. The sample lists about 220,000 distinct CDR3 sequences, under 40% occurring once. Samples came from axillary lymph nodes draining the breast cancer. Source material: axillary lymph node tissue. The source of these receptors is a female donor with breast cancer. Some clones in this sample may be carry-over from other donors' samples.

This clonotype was observed at least ten times. This sequence joins TRBV12-3 or TRBV12-4 and TRBJ2-3; a possible D gene is TRBD2 (6 bases). V dropped 2 bases and J dropped 5 bases, with 14 bases sitting between them. The CDR3 runs 15 residues. The CDR3 sequence is CASSLRRVRIDTQYF. The CDR3 DNA reads TGTGCCAGCAGTTTAAGGAGGGTAAGAATAGATACGCAGTATTTT.

This clonotype was observed once. The chain carries TRBV2 and TRBJ2-1; 7 bases agree with TRBD1. V gave up 4 bases and J gave up 2 bases; unmatched junction bases: 5. The CDR3 has 15 residues. Germline V gene sequence: CDR1 SNHLY, CDR2 FYNNEI. This CDR3 reads CASSGDRNTYNEQFF. Here the CDR3 DNA reads TGTGCCAGCAGTGGGGACAGAAACACCTACAATGAGCAGTTCTTC. The full variable domain, in which reference TRBV2 and TRBJ2-1 provide the parts outside the CDR3, is EPEVTQTPSHQVTQMGQEVILRCVPISNHLYFYWYRQILGQKVEFLVSFYNNEISEKSEIFDDQFSVERPDGSNFTLKIRSTKLEDSAMYFCASSGDRNTYNEQFFGPGTRLTVL.

This clonotype was detected ten times or more. The chain carries TRBV7-2 and TRBJ2-5; the D is unclear. V was cut by 1 base and J by 5 bases, with 5 bases left in between. CDR3 length equals 12 residues. CDR1 and CDR2 from the germline V gene are SGHTA and FQGNSA. The CDR3 DNA follows: TGTGCCAGCAGCTTAGGGTACGAGACCCAGTACTTC. This encodes CASSLGYETQYF.

This clonotype has a count of ten or more. The chain is built from TRBV20-1 and TRBJ2-5; D remains unclear. The V end lost 3 bases, the J end lost 5 bases, and 4 bases lay between the germline ends. This CDR3 is built from 10 residues. Germline CDR1 and CDR2: DFQATT and SNEGSKA (reference sequence). CDR3 loop: CSARAETQYF. The DNA for the CDR3 is TGCAGTGCTAGGGCCGAGACCCAGTACTTC.

This rearrangement joins TRBV6-1 to TRBJ2-5; TRBD1 agrees at 10 bases. The closer fit of TRBJ2-7 to the DNA end suggests the J call may be wrong. The CDR3 spans 17 residues. Germline V lookup: CDR1 MNHNS, CDR2 SASEGT. The CDR3 bases are TGTGCCAGCAGTCACGGGAGACGGGACAGGGGATCCTACGAGCAGTACTTC. It specifies CASSHGRRDRGSYEQYF.

Points on this clonotype: This may be a read error, as it is one base from a much larger clone. This sequence joins TRBV19 and TRBJ2-5; the D gene is possibly TRBD2 (6 bases). Germline lookup yields CDR1 LNHDA and CDR2 SQIVND (reference sequence). The CDR3 contains 15 residues. Deletions cut 5 bases from V and 0 bases from J, with 13 bases between. CDR3 protein: CASSLAGKYQETQYF. CDR3 sequence (DNA): TGTGCCAGTAGTCTGGCGGGAAAGTACCAAGAGACCCAGTACTTC. Complete variable domain (other parts from reference TRBV19 and TRBJ2-5): DGGITQSPKYLFRKEGQNVTLSCEQNLNHDAMYWYRQDPGQGLRLIYYSQIVNDFQKGDIAEGYSVSREKKESFPLTVTSAQKNPTAFYLCASSLAGKYQETQYFGPGTRLLVL.

With respect to this clonotype: A read error may explain this, as a much larger clone is one base away. The rearrangement uses TRBV9 and TRBJ1-5, with D perhaps matching TRBD1 (6 bases). In germline, CDR1 is SGDLS, CDR2 YYNGEE. The CDR3 consists of 15 residues. CDR3 sequence: CASSVDGQGYQPPHF. In DNA form, the CDR3 reads TGTGCCAGCAGCGTAGATGGGCAGGGGTATCAGCCCCCGCATTTT.

This clonotype occurred many times. The rearrangement links TRBV7-8 to TRBJ2-5, with 10 bases that match TRBD2. This CDR3 is built from 15 residues. Per germline, CDR1 SGHVS and CDR2 FQNEAQ. V lost 3 bases, J lost 1 base, and 2 bases stayed unmatched. Here the CDR3 DNA reads TGTGCCAGCAGCTTTGAGCGGGGGGGCCAAGAGACCCAGTACTTC. Translated: CASSFERGGQETQYF.

For this clonotype: A junction boundary mismatches the germline segment, possibly from a read error. The chain joins TRBV20-1 to TRBJ2-5; D perhaps matches TRBD1 (6 bases). The CDR3 has 11 amino acids. CDR1 is DFQATT and CDR2 is SNEGSKA in the germline V gene (reference sequence). CDR3 coding DNA: TGCAGTGCTAGAGACCCCCCGGACAGCGCGTTC. This gives the protein CSARDPPDSAF.

This clonotype has a count of ten or more. The genes are TRBV4-1 and TRBJ2-3, with TRBD1 matching 9 bases. V shed 3 bases, J shed 1 base, and the junction held 5 bases outside the gene matches. The CDR3 is 16 residues long. The germline gives CDR1 MGHRA, CDR2 YSYEKL. For the CDR3, the DNA is TGCGCCAGCAGCCACGTCCGGGACAGGGGCACAGATACGCAGTATTTT. Translation: CASSHVRDRGTDTQYF.

This clonotype was counted once. The J gene is TRBJ1-3, the V gene TRBV27; no definite D call. CDR3 length: 15 residues. Germline CDR1 is MNHEY and CDR2 is SMNVEV (reference sequence). The ends were cut back, 6 bases at V and 1 base at J, with 13 bases in the middle. The CDR3 is CASRQQGLSGNTIYF. The CDR3 DNA follows: TGTGCCAGCAGACAACAAGGGCTTTCTGGAAACACCATATATTTT.

The rearrangement links TRBV6-5 to TRBJ1-2; 7 bases match TRBD1. The CDR3 has 13 residues. Trimming removed 0 bases from V and 8 bases from J; junction bases left unmatched: 3. In germline, CDR1 is MNHEY, CDR2 SVGAGI. The CDR3 region has the DNA TGTGCCAGCAGTTACTCGACAGGGAACGGCTACACCTTC. Residues: CASSYSTGNGYTF.

This clonotype was detected many times. The V call is TRBV7-2, the J call TRBJ2-3; D perhaps matches TRBD1 (6 bases). This CDR3 region has 13 residues. V was cut by 6 bases and J by 2 bases, with 9 bases left in between. Germline CDR1 is SGHTA and CDR2 is FQGNSA. Written as DNA, the CDR3 is TGTGCCAGCAGTTGGACAGCCACAGATACGCAGTATTTT. It codes for CASSWTATDTQYF.

The rearrangement joins TRBV10-3 to TRBJ2-7, with 8 bases lining up with TRBD1. CDR1 ENHRY and CDR2 SYGVKD come from the germline V gene. The CDR3 spans 12 residues. Trimming at V came to 10 bases and at J to 4 bases, leaving 6 bases not matched to a gene. This CDR3 is CATGQGGYEQYF. Here the CDR3 DNA reads TGTGCCACTGGACAGGGTGGTTACGAGCAGTACTTC.

V and J are TRBV25-1 and TRBJ2-7; 7 bases are shared with TRBD2. This CDR3 has 14 residues. CDR1 is MGHDK and CDR2 is SYGVNS in the germline V gene. The CDR3 DNA is TGTGCTAGAGCAGTAGCTAGCGGACCCTACGAGCAGTACTTC. Encoded protein: CARAVASGPYEQYF.

In its sample, this clonotype was seen a few times. V usage is TRBV6-6 and J usage is TRBJ1-2; the match to TRBD1 covers 8 bases. With V trimmed by 5 bases and J by 4 bases, 6 bases remained unmatched. CDR3 length: 14 amino acids. Germline loops: CDR1 MNHNY, CDR2 SVGAGI (reference sequence). The CDR3 is CASSQDTGGYGYTF. Here the CDR3 DNA reads TGTGCCAGCAGTCAAGACACAGGGGGCTATGGCTACACCTTC.

J is TRBJ2-3 and V is TRBV6-2 or TRBV6-3, with TRBD2 matching 7 bases. The CDR3 has 18 amino acids. Trimming took 6 bases from V and 0 from J; bases not matched to a gene: 15. CDR1 is MNHEY and CDR2 is SVGEGT in the germline V gene. The CDR3 DNA is TGTGCCAGCAGCCCTCCCGGGCGGGGGTTACCTAGCACAGATACGCAGTATTTT. Protein: CASSPPGRGLPSTDTQYF.

This clonotype was detected many times. The chain combines TRBV19 with TRBJ1-3, with D unresolved. The CDR3 sequence is 17 residues long. The V end was cut by 3 bases, the J end by 3 bases, with 18 bases between. Germline V gives CDR1 LNHDA, CDR2 SQIVND (reference sequence). The CDR3 DNA reads as TGTGCCAGTAGTATGACGGGATCCTCGGCGATTGGAAACACCATATATTTT. Translated: CASSMTGSSAIGNTIYF.

This clonotype was detected many times. This chain links TRBV7-9 with TRBJ2-1; no reliable D call. The V end was cut by 2 bases, the J end by 4 bases, with 12 bases between. CDR3 length equals 15 residues. The germline V gene has CDR1 SEHNR and CDR2 FQNEAQ (reference sequence). For the CDR3, the DNA is TGTGCCAGCAGCTTAATGATCACAAAATACAATGAGCAGTTCTTC. It codes for CASSLMITKYNEQFF.

This clonotype was seen ten or more times. This chain links TRBV2 with TRBJ2-1; TRBD2 agrees at 14 bases. This CDR3 has 16 residues. Germline assignment: CDR1 SNHLY and CDR2 FYNNEI. V shed 6 bases and J 4 bases; nucleotides not matched to a gene: 5. CDR3 sequence (DNA): TGTGCCAGCAGAATGGGACTAGCGGGAGAGTACAATGAGCAGTTCTTC. Translation gives CASRMGLAGEYNEQFF.

This clonotype was counted many times. V is TRBV11-3 and J is TRBJ2-3; D perhaps matches TRBD1 (5 bases). This CDR3 has 15 amino acids. Germline V lookup: CDR1 SGHNT, CDR2 YENEEA. The V end lost 2 bases, the J end lost 0 bases, and 9 bases lay between the germline ends. The CDR3, as DNA: TGTGCCAGCAGCTTACAGGGTGATAGCACAGATACGCAGTATTTT. Its translation is CASSLQGDSTDTQYF. Supplemented by reference TRBV11-3 and TRBJ2-3, the full variable domain reads EAGVVQSPRYKIIEKKQPVAFWCNPISGHNTLYWYLQNLGQGPELLIRYENEEAVDDSQLPKDRFSAERLKGVDSTLKIQPAELGDSAVYLCASSLQGDSTDTQYFGPGTRLTVL.

This clonotype was recorded at least ten times. The rearrangement links TRBV29-1 to TRBJ2-7, with 7 bases that match TRBD1. Trimming cost V 6 bases and J 0 bases; bases outside gene matches: 2. The CDR3 loop spans 12 amino acids. Germline CDR1 is SQVTM and CDR2 is ANQGSEA. CDR3 region: CSVGQSSYEQYF. The CDR3 DNA reads as TGCAGCGTGGGACAGAGCTCCTACGAGCAGTACTTC.

This clonotype was observed at least ten times. This chain uses TRBV7-3 with TRBJ2-1, with D possibly matching TRBD2 (6 bases). With 3 bases removed from V and 3 bases from J, the gap between germline ends came to 12 bases. The CDR3 consists of 15 residues. The germline V gene has CDR1 SGHTA and CDR2 FQGTGA. CDR3 sequence: CASSLESGLYNEQFF. The DNA for the CDR3 is TGTGCCAGCAGCTTGGAAAGCGGGCTCTACAATGAGCAGTTCTTC.